The table lists the clone carrying this T cell receptor (beta chain) with a few counts. Between the trimmed V and J ends, which lost 6 bases and 0 bases, there was a span of 19 bases. Germline V gives CDR1 DFQATT, CDR2 SNEGSKA (reference sequence). This CDR3 spans 16 amino acids. This specimen comes from a study of identical twins. TCRdb redid the calling of the 5' RACE reads with MiXCR, one entry per CDR3 protein. The sample includes some 760,000 distinct CDR3 sequences, about 18% of them seen just once. These sequences were also reported in another study, on T cells expressing NK-cell markers.

Sequencing used PBMCs. The V call is TRBV20-1, the J call TRBJ2-3; D assignment may be TRBD1 or TRBD2 (5 bases each). The receptor was derived from a woman younger than 30 in good health. The CDR3 is CSAPDPSGPSTDTQYF. For the CDR3, the DNA is TGCAGTGCCCCTGACCCGTCGGGACCTAGCACAGATACGCAGTATTTT.